The rows below give T cell receptor beta chains drawn from one sample of a study of shared clonotypes between healthy human individuals. Profiling relied on immunoSEQ multiplex PCR, and the TCRdb table lists in-frame clones only, not all of them. Found here are about 2.1 million clones, 93% of them singletons; the top ten hold about 1.6%. The sequenced material came from naive CD8+ T cells from PBMCs. All receptors derive from a young man in good health. Some clones in this sample may be carry-over from other donors' samples. Each CDR3 is given with its conserved first and last residue. A D gene is named only where the DNA matches it firmly.

v_call	d_call	j_call	cdr3_aa	cdr3_nt
TRBV4-1	NA	TRBJ1-1	CASSQGQGITEAFF	TGCGCCAGCAGCCAAGGTCAGGGAATCACTGAAGCTTTCTTT
TRBV7-9	NA	TRBJ2-7	CASSPTPGGNSYEQYF	TGTGCCAGCAGCCCAACCCCGGGTGGAAACTCCTACGAGCAGTACTTC
TRBV28	NA	TRBJ1-1	CASRTTGWANTEAFF	TGTGCCAGCAGGACTACAGGGTGGGCGAACACTGAAGCTTTCTTT
TRBV28	NA	TRBJ1-1	CASSLAFWAGSMNTEAFF	TGTGCCAGCAGTTTAGCCTTTTGGGCAGGGAGCATGAACACTGAAGCTTTCTTT
TRBV29-1	TRBD1	TRBJ1-1	CSVRTGLNTEAFF	TGCAGCGTTAGGACAGGGTTGAACACTGAAGCTTTCTTT
TRBV7-8	TRBD1	TRBJ2-2	CASSFLWTGENTGELFF	TGTGCCAGCAGCTTCCTCTGGACAGGGGAGAACACCGGGGAGCTGTTTTTT
TRBV27	TRBD2	TRBJ2-3	CASSLLLAGGFTDTQYF	TGTGCCAGCAGCCTCCTACTAGCGGGAGGGTTCACAGATACGCAGTATTTT
TRBV9	NA	TRBJ1-3	CASGRIKESGNTIYF	TGTGCCAGCGGACGAATAAAGGAGAGTGGAAACACCATATATTTT
TRBV11-2	NA	TRBJ2-5	CASSLVWRGQQETQYF	TGTGCCAGCAGCTTAGTATGGCGGGGGCAACAAGAGACCCAGTACTTC
TRBV9	NA	TRBJ2-3	CASSVGPGEADTQYF	TGTGCCAGCAGCGTGGGGCCAGGCGAAGCAGATACGCAGTATTTT